One and the same sample provided the 2 T cell receptor beta chains below, sequenced in a study of cytomegalovirus exposure and HLA in healthy donors. The study ran its PCR with 60 Vbeta and 13 Jbeta primers. Using immunoSEQ multiplex PCR, the repertoire was profiled, and TCRdb retains in-frame clones only, with some absent. Of around 120,000 clones in the sample, approximately 15% were seen once. The specimen was PBMCs. These TCRs come from a woman under 30 in good health and CMV-seronegative.

The CDR3 DNA is TGCGCCAGCAGCTTGGACAGTTATAATGAAAAACTGTTTTTT. Protein: CASSLDSYNEKLFF. This chain joins TRBV5-1 and TRBJ1-4, with unresolved D. The CDR3 runs 14 residues. CDR1 is SGHRS and CDR2 is YFSETQ in the germline V gene. V was pared by 0 bases and J by 4 bases, with 7 bases between.

The chain combines TRBV5-4 with TRBJ1-3, with 7 bases that match TRBD1. The CDR3 consists of 14 residues. V lost 5 bases, J lost 2 bases, and 4 bases stayed unmatched. Germline V CDR1 and CDR2: SGHNT, YYREEE (reference sequence). Written as DNA, the CDR3 is TGTGCCAGCAGGAACGACAGGGCTGGAAACACCATATATTTT. Its translation: CASRNDRAGNTIYF.